This TCR beta chain comes out of a study of tumor T cells in aggressive B-cell lymphoma. TCRdb's copy holds only in-frame clones and misses some; the assay was immunoSEQ multiplex PCR. The data hold roughly 11,000 clones, with 89% observed a single time. Trimming took off 3 bases at V and 0 bases at J, with 16 bases between the two ends. CDR3 size: 17 residues. CDR1 WNHNN and CDR2 SYGVQD come from the germline V gene (reference sequence). This clonotype was sampled from an adult with diffuse large B cell lymphoma. What was sequenced was tumor tissue. The V call is TRBV10-1, the J call TRBJ2-3, with D perhaps matching TRBD1 (6 bases). CDR3 amino acids: CASSDGPGVPSTDTQYF. CDR3 DNA sequence: TGCGCCAGCAGTGATGGCCCAGGGGTACCAAGCACAGATACGCAGTATTTT.